This paragraph covers one T cell receptor (beta chain) sequence. The antigen is not known. The data are from a study of shared clonotypes between healthy human individuals. Study as a whole: Three CD4 naive, three CD4 memory, two CD8 naive and one CD8 memory plate were used per donor.

CDR3 length: 13 amino acids. Trimming stripped 3 bases from V and 5 bases from J, with 11 bases between. CDR1 is SGHDT, CDR2 YYEEEE, per germline. Using immunoSEQ multiplex PCR, the repertoire was profiled, and TCRdb retains in-frame clones only, with some absent. The sample holds some 690,000 clones, 90% seen once. Whole-study findings and limits: Relative to memory subsets, naive subsets generally showed larger estimated richness. The generation probabilities recorded for non-shared clonotypes fell below those of clonotypes shared by all four donors.

The chain links TRBV5-6 to TRBJ1-1; D gene uncertain. This TCR was recovered from a man younger than 35 in good health. Some clones in this sample may be carry-over from other donors' samples. Sequences were obtained from memory CD8+ T cells from PBMCs. Subset described: CD45RO+ cells pooled with CCR7-negative TemRA cells. CDR3 in amino acids: CASSWVGTTEAFF. CDR3 DNA sequence: TGTGCCAGCAGCTGGGTGGGTACGACTGAAGCTTTCTTT.